This passage covers 7 T cell receptor beta chains from one sample sequenced in a study of CD8 T cells in Susac syndrome. With random hexamers, reverse transcription was performed on roughly 0.45 to 1 ug of RNA. Each CDR3 protein is one row after TCRdb ran MiXCR on the immunoSEQ multiplex PCR reads. The top ten hold around 0.14% of the sample, which has 180,000 or so distinct CDR3 sequences, approximately 96% seen once. The source material was CD4+ T cells from PBMCs. These receptors were taken from a human donor in good health.

CDR3 loop: CSASRTSGGLYNEQFF. CDR3 nucleotides: TGCAGTGCTTCCCGGACTAGCGGGGGGCTCTACAATGAGCAGTTCTTC. The rearrangement links TRBV20-1 to TRBJ2-1, with 14 positions matching TRBD2. Per germline, CDR1 DFQATT and CDR2 SNEGSKA (reference sequence). With 5 bases clipped from V and 3 bases from J, the junction kept 6 bases outside the gene matches. The length of the CDR3 is 16 residues.

This chain uses TRBV28 with TRBJ2-3, with TRBD2 matching 10 bases. Trimming took 7 bases from V and 4 from J; bases not matched to a gene: 8. The V gene's germline CDR1 is MDHEN and CDR2 SYDVKM. The CDR3 runs 15 residues. CDR3 coding DNA: TGTGCCAGCACCCGAAGCGGGGGGGCCGCAGATACGCAGTATTTT. Its protein product is CASTRSGGAADTQYF.

This clonotype has only one observation. V usage is TRBV30 and J usage is TRBJ1-1; D ambiguous. The CDR3 loop spans 13 amino acids. CDR1 is GTSNPN and CDR2 is SVGIG in the germline V gene (reference sequence). Between the trimmed V and J ends, which lost 2 bases and 8 bases, there was a span of 15 bases. The CDR3 bases are TGTGCCTGGAGTCGGAATGGGGTCGGGGAAGCTTTCTTT. Its protein product is CAWSRNGVGEAFF.

The V call is TRBV3-1, the J call TRBJ1-3; TRBD1 is a possible D gene (5 bases). The germline V gene has CDR1 LGHDT and CDR2 YNNKEL (reference sequence). This CDR3 has 14 amino acids. V was shortened by 1 base and J by 6 bases, with 10 bases between the two germline ends. DNA of the CDR3: TGTGCCAGCAGCCAAGGTACACAGGCAAACACCATATATTTT. This gives the protein CASSQGTQANTIYF.

The gene calls are TRBV30 and TRBJ1-1; D might be TRBD1 (6 bases). V lost 2 bases to trimming and J lost 4 bases, with 14 bases between them. Per germline, CDR1 GTSNPN and CDR2 SVGIG (reference sequence). The CDR3 runs to 14 residues. The DNA of the CDR3 is TGTGCCTGGAGTTTCGGGGGGCAAGCCACTGAAGCTTTCTTT. It encodes CAWSFGGQATEAFF.

This chain connects TRBV2 to TRBJ2-3; D perhaps matches TRBD2 (5 bases). The germline CDR1 and CDR2 sequences are SNHLY and FYNNEI. CDR3 length: 14 residues. Trimming removed 8 bases from V and 3 bases from J, with 15 bases in between. The CDR3 nucleotides read TGTGCCAGCGCCGAGGCGCCGGGAACAGATACGCAGTATTTT. The encoded protein is CASAEAPGTDTQYF.

This clonotype has a single count. The V gene is TRBV3-1, the J gene TRBJ2-1; 8 bases are shared with TRBD2. The CDR3 has 15 residues. Germline V CDR1 and CDR2: LGHDT, YNNKEL (reference sequence). Germline trimming cut 1 base from V and 9 bases from J; bases unmatched to any gene: 8. Here the CDR3 reads CASSQAGLVMGEQFF. The CDR3 nucleotides are TGTGCCAGCAGCCAAGCGGGACTAGTAATGGGTGAGCAGTTCTTC.